This T cell receptor (beta chain) is drawn from a study of naive and memory T cell subsets. Whole-study findings and limits: TCR transcript changes with activation or differentiation may affect this RNA method.

The table lists this clonotype with a count of one. Its cognate antigen is unknown. Blood and skin TCR RNA was reverse transcribed with alpha and beta constant primers. Amplification of ligated cDNA took four PCR rounds with SP2 and nested alpha and beta constant primers. TCRdb independently ran MiXCR on the UMI-ligation and nested PCR reads; one entry per CDR3 protein. The sample carries around 18,000 distinct CDR3 sequences, 8.5% to 10% recorded once. Treatment noted: skin biopsy from PPD injection site in Mantoux-positive individual. Reverse transcription used DNase-treated unsorted total RNA, aiming for roughly 1 to 1000 ng. A UMI-containing oligonucleotide was joined by 3' ligation to the TCR cDNA template. Skin biopsies came from PPD injection sites in Mantoux-positive individuals. Germline V lookup: CDR1 MGHRA, CDR2 YSYEKL. The CDR3 loop spans 16 amino acids. V dropped 0 bases and J dropped 10 bases, with 18 bases sitting between them.

This TCR was sampled from an adult in good health. The input for sequencing was skin, taken from a tuberculin skin test site. The chain carries TRBV4-1 and TRBJ2-2; D gene ambiguous. Here the CDR3 reads CASSQDRWTLPPELFF. DNA for the CDR3: TGCGCCAGCAGCCAAGATAGGTGGACCCTGCCCCCGGAGCTGTTTTTT.